This is a list of T cell receptor beta chains from one sample in a study of beta chain features in type 1 diabetes. This table comes from immunoSEQ multiplex PCR, and its TCRdb copy is limited to in-frame clones, with some not included. The table includes 150,000 to 200,000 clones, around 63% detected once. The sequenced sample consisted of naive CD4+ T cells from blood. The receptors come from a man aged 30-40 years with type 1 diabetes. CDR3s include the opening cysteine and the closing phenylalanine or tryptophan. The order of the fields is V gene, J gene, D gene, clone size, CDR3 protein, CDR3 DNA. D genes are given only for firm matches. Some rows mark clone size as missing; the rest say once, few, many or name a class of expanded clone.

TRBV7-2	TRBJ2-2	NA	NA	CASSFSQYTGELFF	TGTGCCAGCAGCTTCTCCCAGTACACCGGGGAGCTGTTTTTT
TRBV9	TRBJ1-6	NA	NA	CASSVEGNSPLHF	TGTGCCAGCAGCGTAGAGGGGAATTCACCCCTCCACTTT
TRBV29-1	TRBJ2-3	NA	NA	CSVDDSTDTQYF	TGCAGCGTCGACGACAGCACAGATACGCAGTATTTT
TRBV4-1	TRBJ2-1	NA	NA	CASSQGHSSDNEQFF	TGCGCCAGCAGCCAAGGCCATAGTTCCGACAATGAGCAGTTCTTC
TRBV10-3	TRBJ1-2	NA	NA	CAISEAGYGYTF	TGTGCCATCAGTGAGGCCGGCTATGGCTACACCTTC
TRBV4-1	TRBJ2-7	NA	few	CASSQGRRDEQYF	TGCGCCAGCAGCCAGGGCAGGAGGGACGAGCAGTACTTC
TRBV9	TRBJ2-5	TRBD2	few	CASSVGTRVQETQYF	TGTGCCAGCAGCGTAGGGACTAGGGTTCAAGAGACCCAGTACTTC
TRBV7-2	TRBJ2-7	NA	NA	CASSLGHQSYEQYF	TGTGCCAGCAGCTTAGGCCACCAGTCCTACGAGCAGTACTTC
TRBV30	TRBJ1-1	NA	few	CAWSPGNTEAFF	TGTGCCTGGAGTCCAGGGAACACTGAAGCTTTCTTT
TRBV7-2	TRBJ2-6	NA	NA	CASSRAAGANVLTF	TGTGCCAGCAGCAGGGCGGCTGGGGCCAACGTCCTGACTTTC
TRBV5-1	TRBJ2-5	TRBD1	NA	CASSFKDRDHLETQYF	TGCGCCAGCAGCTTTAAGGACAGGGACCACTTGGAGACCCAGTACTTC
TRBV9	TRBJ2-3	NA	NA	CASSVGLRDTDTQYF	TGTGCCAGCAGCGTAGGATTGAGGGACACAGATACGCAGTATTTT
TRBV29-1	TRBJ2-7	NA	NA	CSVVSSYEQYF	TGCAGCGTTGTGAGTTCCTACGAGCAGTACTTC
TRBV29-1	TRBJ1-1	NA	NA	CSVAGGGTEAFF	TGCAGCGTTGCGGGGGGCGGCACTGAAGCTTTCTTT
TRBV5-1	TRBJ1-2	NA	few	CASSQLSGDGYTF	TGCGCCAGCAGCCAATTATCAGGGGATGGCTACACCTTC
TRBV7-9	TRBJ1-1	NA	NA	CASTLDTANTEAFF	TGTGCCAGCACCCTGGACACAGCGAACACTGAAGCTTTCTTT
TRBV2	TRBJ2-2	NA	NA	CASSLAGTLNTGELFF	TGTGCCAGCAGCCTGGCCGGGACACTTAACACCGGGGAGCTGTTTTTT
TRBV30	TRBJ2-1	NA	few	CAWSEGTAQFF	TGTGCCTGGAGTGAGGGGACGGCACAGTTCTTC
TRBV30	TRBJ1-4	NA	NA	CAWSVQAGANEKLFF	TGTGCCTGGAGTGTACAGGCCGGGGCTAATGAAAAACTGTTTTTT
TRBV27	TRBJ1-6	NA	NA	CASTQTAGSPLHF	TGTGCCAGCACTCAGACTGCTGGCTCACCCCTCCACTTT
TRBV7-9	TRBJ2-1	TRBD2	NA	CASSYPGTSLNEQFF	TGTGCCAGCAGCTACCCCGGGACTAGCCTCAATGAGCAGTTCTTC
TRBV30	TRBJ1-1	NA	NA	CAWSGGRGTEAFF	TGTGCCTGGAGTGGGGGCAGGGGCACTGAAGCTTTCTTT
TRBV30	TRBJ1-2	TRBD1	NA	CAWSNTGGASYGYTF	TGTGCCTGGAGTAACACAGGGGGCGCTTCCTATGGCTACACCTTC
TRBV30	TRBJ2-3	NA	few	CAWIGPIRTDTQYF	TGTGCCTGGATCGGGCCTATTCGCACAGATACGCAGTATTTT
TRBV9	TRBJ1-2	NA	NA	CASSVEAGPGGYTF	TGTGCCAGCAGCGTAGAAGCAGGCCCGGGCGGCTACACCTTC
TRBV9	TRBJ2-5	NA	once	CASSVVGGGLQETQYF	TGTGCCAGCAGCGTAGTCGGCGGGGGCCTCCAAGAGACCCAGTACTTC
TRBV11-2	TRBJ2-7	NA	NA	CASSPLQGSEQYF	TGTGCCAGCAGCCCTCTTCAGGGATCCGAGCAGTACTTC
TRBV2	TRBJ2-1	NA	NA	CASSISPPGEQFF	TGTGCCAGCAGTATATCCCCCCCCGGGGAGCAGTTCTTC
TRBV25-1	TRBJ2-3	NA	NA	CASSVRDTQYF	TGTGCCAGCAGTGTTAGGGATACGCAGTATTTT
TRBV29-1	TRBJ2-7	TRBD1	NA	CSVGQAEQYF	TGCAGCGTCGGACAGGCGGAGCAGTACTTC
TRBV29-1	TRBJ1-5	NA	NA	CSVVGDGNQPQHF	TGCAGCGTTGTAGGGGACGGCAATCAGCCCCAGCATTTT
TRBV11-2	TRBJ2-5	NA	NA	CASSSTISEETQYF	TGTGCCAGCAGCTCGACCATAAGCGAAGAGACCCAGTACTTC
TRBV9	TRBJ2-3	TRBD2	few	CASSVLAGSTDTQYF	TGTGCCAGCAGCGTACTAGCGGGGAGCACAGATACGCAGTATTTT
TRBV11-2	TRBJ2-1	NA	NA	CASSPRQSSYNEQFF	TGTGCCAGCAGCCCGAGACAGAGCTCCTACAATGAGCAGTTCTTC
TRBV30	TRBJ1-5	NA	NA	CAWGEGIHQPQHF	TGTGCCTGGGGGGAAGGGATTCATCAGCCCCAGCATTTT
TRBV11-2	TRBJ2-3	NA	NA	CASRHPGRASTDTQYF	TGTGCCAGCAGACATCCGGGCAGGGCTAGCACAGATACGCAGTATTTT
TRBV21-1	TRBJ1-6	NA	NA	CASSQQGRGNSPLHF	TGTGCCAGCAGCCAACAGGGCCGGGGTAATTCACCCCTCCACTTT
TRBV28	TRBJ2-7	NA	NA	CASSPRTVVTYEQYF	TGTGCCAGCAGTCCCAGGACAGTAGTCACCTACGAGCAGTACTTC
TRBV30	TRBJ2-2	TRBD1	NA	CAWSVGTGGNTGELFF	TGTGCCTGGAGTGTAGGGACAGGGGGCAACACCGGGGAGCTGTTTTTT
TRBV7-2	TRBJ2-7	NA	few	CASSLERSYEQYF	TGTGCCAGCAGCTTAGAACGATCCTACGAGCAGTACTTC
TRBV7-9	TRBJ2-2	NA	NA	CASRGQDTGELFF	TGTGCCAGCAGGGGGCAAGACACCGGGGAGCTGTTTTTT
TRBV14	TRBJ1-6	NA	NA	CASSQGGGTRTLHF	TGTGCCAGCAGCCAAGGAGGCGGGACACGGACCCTCCACTTT
TRBV4-3	TRBJ1-2	TRBD1	NA	CASSQDSRQGAYGYTF	TGCGCCAGCAGCCAAGACAGCAGGCAGGGGGCATATGGCTACACCTTC
TRBV7-2	TRBJ2-7	NA	NA	CASSLYGNEQYF	TGTGCCAGCAGCTTATACGGGAACGAGCAGTACTTC
TRBV18	TRBJ2-7	NA	NA	CASSPPSSYEQYF	TGTGCCAGCTCACCACCCAGCTCCTACGAGCAGTACTTC
TRBV2	TRBJ1-4	NA	NA	CASRKDRDNEKLFF	TGTGCCAGCAGAAAGGACAGAGATAATGAAAAACTGTTTTTT
TRBV5-1	TRBJ2-7	NA	once	CASSQEGQPYEQYF	TGCGCCAGCAGCCAGGAGGGACAGCCCTACGAGCAGTACTTC
TRBV4-3	TRBJ2-1	NA	NA	CASSQDWFDRTNEQFF	TGCGCCAGCAGCCAAGATTGGTTCGACAGAACCAATGAGCAGTTCTTC
TRBV5-6	TRBJ1-1	NA	few	CASSFDTGPDEAFF	TGTGCCAGCAGCTTCGACACCGGACCGGATGAAGCTTTCTTT
TRBV15	TRBJ2-3	NA	NA	CATSRDTTGITDTQYF	TGTGCCACCAGCAGAGATACGACGGGGATCACAGATACGCAGTATTTT
TRBV30	TRBJ1-3	NA	few	CAWRGGNTIYF	TGTGCCTGGAGAGGAGGAAACACCATATATTTT
TRBV30	TRBJ1-6	NA	NA	CAWSGATDSPLHF	TGTGCCTGGAGTGGGGCCACGGATTCACCCCTCCACTTT
TRBV4-3	TRBJ2-6	NA	NA	CASSLIGGANVLTF	TGCGCCAGCAGTCTGATCGGTGGGGCCAACGTCCTGACTTTC
TRBV29-1	TRBJ2-2	NA	NA	CSVEPLEHGELFF	TGCAGCGTTGAACCTCTCGAACACGGGGAGCTGTTTTTT
TRBV11-2	TRBJ2-1	NA	NA	CASSPQASTEQFF	TGTGCCAGCAGCCCCCAGGCTTCCACTGAGCAGTTCTTC
TRBV30	TRBJ1-1	NA	NA	CAWTQQGLNTEAFF	TGTGCCTGGACTCAACAGGGCCTCAACACTGAAGCTTTCTTT
TRBV6-5	TRBJ2-7	NA	NA	CATSDNSYEQYF	TGTGCCACTTCGGACAACTCCTACGAGCAGTACTTC
TRBV6-1	TRBJ2-7	NA	once	CASSVDRPYEQYF	TGTGCCAGCAGCGTTGACAGGCCCTACGAGCAGTACTTC
TRBV7-9	TRBJ2-3	NA	few	CASSLGAGGFPDTQYF	TGTGCCAGCAGCCTCGGAGCTGGGGGATTCCCAGATACGCAGTATTTT